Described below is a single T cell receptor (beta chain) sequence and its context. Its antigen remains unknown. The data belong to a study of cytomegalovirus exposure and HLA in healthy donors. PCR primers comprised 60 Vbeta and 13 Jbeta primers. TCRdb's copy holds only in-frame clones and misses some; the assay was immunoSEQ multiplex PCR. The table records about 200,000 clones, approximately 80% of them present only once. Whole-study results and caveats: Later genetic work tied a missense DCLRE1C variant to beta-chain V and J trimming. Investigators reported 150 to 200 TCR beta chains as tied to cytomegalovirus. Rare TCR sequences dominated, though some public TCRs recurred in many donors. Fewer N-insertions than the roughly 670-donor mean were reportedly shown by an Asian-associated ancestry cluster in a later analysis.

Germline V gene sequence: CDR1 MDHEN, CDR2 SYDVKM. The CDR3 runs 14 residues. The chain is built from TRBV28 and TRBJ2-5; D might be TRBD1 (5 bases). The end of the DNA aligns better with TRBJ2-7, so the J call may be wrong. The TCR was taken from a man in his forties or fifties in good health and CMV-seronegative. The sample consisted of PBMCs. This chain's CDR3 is CASSFPRDSYEQYF. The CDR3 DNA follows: TGTGCCAGCAGTTTTCCCAGGGACTCCTACGAGCAGTACTTC.